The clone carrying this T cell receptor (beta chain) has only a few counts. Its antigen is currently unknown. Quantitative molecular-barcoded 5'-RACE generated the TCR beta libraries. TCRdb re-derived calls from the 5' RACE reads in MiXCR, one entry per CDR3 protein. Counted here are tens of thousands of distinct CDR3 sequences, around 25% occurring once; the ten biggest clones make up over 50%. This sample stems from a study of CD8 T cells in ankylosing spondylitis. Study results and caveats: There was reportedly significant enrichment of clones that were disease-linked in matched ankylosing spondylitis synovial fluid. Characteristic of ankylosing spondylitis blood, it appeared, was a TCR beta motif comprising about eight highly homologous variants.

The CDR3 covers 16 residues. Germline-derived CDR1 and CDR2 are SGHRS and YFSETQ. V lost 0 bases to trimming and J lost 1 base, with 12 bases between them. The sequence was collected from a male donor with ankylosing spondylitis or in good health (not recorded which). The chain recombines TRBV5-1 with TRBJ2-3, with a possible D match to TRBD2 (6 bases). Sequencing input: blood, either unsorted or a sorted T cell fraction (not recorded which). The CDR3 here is CASSLVGSARTDTQYF. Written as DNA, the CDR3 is TGCGCCAGCAGCTTGGTCGGGAGTGCCCGCACAGATACGCAGTATTTT.